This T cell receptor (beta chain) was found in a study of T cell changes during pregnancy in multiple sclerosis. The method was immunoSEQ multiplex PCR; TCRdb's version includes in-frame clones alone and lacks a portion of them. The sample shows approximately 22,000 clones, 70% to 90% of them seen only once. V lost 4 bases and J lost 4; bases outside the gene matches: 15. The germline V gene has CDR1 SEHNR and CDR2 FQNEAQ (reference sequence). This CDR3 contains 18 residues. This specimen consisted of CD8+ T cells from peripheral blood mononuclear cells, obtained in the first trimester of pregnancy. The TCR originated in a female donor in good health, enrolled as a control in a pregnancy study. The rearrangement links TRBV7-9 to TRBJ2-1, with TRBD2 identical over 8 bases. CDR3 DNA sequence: TGTGCCAGCAGCTCCTCCGACGGGGGGGAGGCGAGGTACAATGAGCAGTTCTTC. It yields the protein CASSSSDGGEARYNEQFF.